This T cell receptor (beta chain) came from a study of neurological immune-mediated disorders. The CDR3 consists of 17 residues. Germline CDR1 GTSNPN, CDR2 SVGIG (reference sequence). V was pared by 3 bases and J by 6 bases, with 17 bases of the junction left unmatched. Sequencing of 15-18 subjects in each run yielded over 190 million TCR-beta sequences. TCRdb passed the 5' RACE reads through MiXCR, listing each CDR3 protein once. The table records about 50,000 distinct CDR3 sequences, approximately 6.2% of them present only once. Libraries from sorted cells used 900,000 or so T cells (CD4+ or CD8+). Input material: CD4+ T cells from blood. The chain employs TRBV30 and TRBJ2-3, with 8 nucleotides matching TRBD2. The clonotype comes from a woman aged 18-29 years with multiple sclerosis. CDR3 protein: CAWSLSLSAGEADTQYF. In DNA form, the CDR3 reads TGTGCCTGGAGCCTTAGTCTGTCAGCGGGAGAGGCGGATACGCAGTATTTT.